The 4 T cell receptor beta chains below come from one sample, sequenced in a study of T cells in narcolepsy. Here immunoSEQ multiplex PCR was the method, and the copy in TCRdb shows in-frame clones only, minus some. This sample has 30,000 to 40,000 clones, with approximately 90% found just once. Sequencing used CD45RA- memory CD4+ T cells from PBMCs. Receptors originate from a human donor with narcolepsy.

V is TRBV19 and J is TRBJ2-6; D is ambiguous. The V gene's germline CDR1 is LNHDA and CDR2 SQIVND (reference sequence). The CDR3 length is 14 residues. V lost 8 bases and J 0 bases, leaving 8 bases between the germline ends. The CDR3 spells CASRDLSGANVLTF. CDR3 in DNA: TGTGCCAGTCGTGATCTCTCTGGGGCCAACGTCCTGACTTTC. Variable domain in full (rest from reference TRBV19 and TRBJ2-6): DGGITQSPKYLFRKEGQNVTLSCEQNLNHDAMYWYRQDPGQGLRLIYYSQIVNDFQKGDIAEGYSVSREKKESFPLTVTSAQKNPTAFYLCASRDLSGANVLTFGAGSRLTVL.

The gene calls are TRBV29-1 and TRBJ2-3, with 12 nucleotides matching TRBD2. Germline assignment: CDR1 SQVTM and CDR2 ANQGSEA. The CDR3 spans 14 residues. V dropped 7 bases and J dropped 1; count of bases not matched to a gene: 3. In DNA form, the CDR3 reads TGCAGCGGTCTAGCGGGAGGGGGCACAGATACGCAGTATTTT. It specifies CSGLAGGGTDTQYF.

This clone was recorded only once. This chain connects TRBV6-5 to TRBJ1-2; D not resolved. The ends were cut back, 2 bases at V and 8 bases at J, with 9 bases in the middle. There are 12 residues in the CDR3. CDR1 is MNHEY and CDR2 is SVGAGI in the germline V gene. In nucleotides, the CDR3 is TGTGCCAGCAGTTACAAGGGCTGGGGCTACACCTTC. It codes for CASSYKGWGYTF.

The gene calls are TRBV6-5 and TRBJ2-2; D is perhaps TRBD2 (6 bases). This CDR3 has 14 residues. CDR1 is MNHEY and CDR2 is SVGAGI in the germline V gene. Trimming left V 2 bases short and J 5 bases short, with 9 bases between. The CDR3 DNA reads TGTGCCAGCAGTTACGCTGGGACTACCGGGGAGCTGTTTTTT. Translating it yields CASSYAGTTGELFF.